Below, 5 T cell receptor beta chains from the same sample are listed, as sequenced in a study of blood T cell repertoires in COVID-19. Libraries were prepared by immunoSEQ multiplex PCR; TCRdb keeps only in-frame clonotypes and omits some of them. The sample includes about 80,000 clones, roughly 80% of them seen just once. Sequenced input: peripheral blood. The receptors were sampled from a human donor in a cohort sampled during active COVID-19.

The rearrangement uses TRBV7-8 and TRBJ1-2, with 7 positions matching TRBD1. Per the germline V gene, CDR1 is SGHVS and CDR2 is FQNEAQ. With 4 bases clipped from V and 7 bases from J, the junction kept 12 bases outside the gene matches. The CDR3 contains 15 residues. This chain's CDR3 is CASSSSQGRSGGYTF. The CDR3 nucleotides read TGTGCCAGCAGCTCCTCACAGGGGAGGAGTGGTGGCTACACCTTC.

This clone has just a few counts. The V and J genes are TRBV5-4 and TRBJ1-1, with TRBD1 as a possible D gene (6 bases). The CDR3 length is 15 residues. V lost 2 bases and J 1 base, leaving 12 bases between the germline ends. Looked up from germline, CDR1 is SGHNT and CDR2 is YYREEE (reference sequence). The CDR3 reads CASSLNGQPNTEAFF. The CDR3 DNA sequence: TGTGCCAGCAGCTTAAATGGACAGCCGAACACTGAAGCTTTCTTT.

This chain joins TRBV5-1 and TRBJ1-4, with 9 bases aligning to TRBD1. CDR1 is SGHRS and CDR2 is YFSETQ in the germline V gene. CDR3 length: 15 amino acids. With 4 bases clipped from V and 8 bases from J, the junction kept 9 bases outside the gene matches. The CDR3 sequence: CASSARQGGTEKLFF. CDR3 DNA: TGCGCCAGCAGCGCCCGACAGGGGGGCACGGAAAAACTGTTTTTT.

The gene calls are TRBV5-1 and TRBJ2-3; 7 nucleotides line up with TRBD1. CDR1 and CDR2 (germline): SGHRS, YFSETQ. The CDR3 length is 15 residues. J was trimmed by 0 bases and V by 5 bases; bases with no gene match: 6. In DNA form, the CDR3 reads TGCGCCAGCAGTTTAGCACAGGGGAGCACAGATACGCAGTATTTT. Its protein is CASSLAQGSTDTQYF.

The V and J genes are TRBV14 and TRBJ2-3, with D possibly matching TRBD2 (6 bases). CDR1 SGHDN and CDR2 FVKESK come from the germline V gene. The CDR3 contains 15 residues. Trimming shortened V by 4 bases and J by 2 bases, and 13 bases separated the two germline ends. The CDR3 loop is CASSLGRFYTDTQYF. The CDR3, as DNA: TGTGCCAGCAGCCTGGGGAGGTTTTACACAGATACGCAGTATTTT.